A selection of T cell receptor beta chains follows, all from one sample in a study of T-cell reconstitution after alpha-beta-depleted transplantation in children. Each CDR3 protein gets one entry after TCRdb re-called the PCR reads with MiXCR. The sample lists about a million distinct CDR3 sequences, about 29% occurring once. This specimen was PBMCs, mostly from graft donor cells, taken 360 days after TCRalphabeta/CD19-depleted stem cell transplant. The source is a boy younger than two who had a stem cell transplant for SCID, so the T cells may come from the graft donor. CDR3s include the opening cysteine and the closing phenylalanine or tryptophan. Fields, in order: J gene, V gene, D gene, clone size, CDR3 DNA, CDR3 protein. D genes are given only for firm matches. Some rows have no size entry. The others give once, few or many, or a class for an expanded clone.

TRBJ1-1 | TRBV7-9 | TRBD1 | many | TGTGCCAGCAGCTCACCAGGGGGTGAAGCTTTCTTT | CASSSPGGEAFF
TRBJ2-7 | TRBV12-3/TRBV12-4 | TRBD1 | few | TGTGCCAGCAGTAAGGGGGACAGGGGTATGGACGAGCAGTACTTC | CASSKGDRGMDEQYF
TRBJ1-1 | TRBV7-8 | TRBD1 | - | TGTGCCAGCAGCTTTCTTACAGGGGGCGCTTATAAGAACACTGAAGCTTTCTTT | CASSFLTGGAYKNTEAFF
TRBJ2-3 | TRBV6-2/TRBV6-3 | - | - | TGTGCCAGCAGTTACTCGATGGGGTCCGGTACGCAGTATTTT | CASSYSMGSGTQYF
TRBJ2-7 | TRBV29-1 | TRBD1 | - | TGCAGCGTTGAGGGGACAGGGGGCGGCTACGAGCAGTACTTC | CSVEGTGGGYEQYF
TRBJ1-5 | TRBV20-1 | - | - | TGCAGTGCTAGCCCCAATGACAATCAGCCCCAGCATTTT | CSASPNDNQPQHF
TRBJ2-1 | TRBV5-1 | - | few | TGCGCCAGCAGCTTGAGAACCACCAATGAGCAGTTCTTC | CASSLRTTNEQFF
TRBJ2-3 | TRBV20-1 | TRBD2 | few | TGCAGTGCTAGAGATGCGGGGGGAATCACAGATACGCAGTATTTT | CSARDAGGITDTQYF
TRBJ2-7 | TRBV4-3 | - | few | TGCGCCAGCAGCCAAGAAAGTGACGGGTACTACGAGCAGTACTTC | CASSQESDGYYEQYF
TRBJ2-3 | TRBV5-5 | TRBD2 | few | TGTGCCAGCAGCGTGGGACTAGCGGGGGGTACGCAGTATTTT | CASSVGLAGGTQYF
TRBJ2-1 | TRBV5-1 | - | few | TGCGCCAGCTCCCGGGGAAACAATGAGCAGTTCTTC | CASSRGNNEQFF
TRBJ2-3 | TRBV5-1 | - | - | TGCGCCAGCAGCTCGAGGCCGGCGGAGGCCGGGGGAGATACGCAGTATTTT | CASSSRPAEAGGDTQYF
TRBJ2-7 | TRBV12-3/TRBV12-4 | - | - | TGTGCCAGCAGCTGGGGAGAGGTACCCTACGAGCAGTACTTC | CASSWGEVPYEQYF
TRBJ2-2 | TRBV10-3 | - | - | TGTGCCATCAGTGCCAAGGGGGAAGGGAACACCGGGGAGCTGTTTTTT | CAISAKGEGNTGELFF
TRBJ1-2 | TRBV4-1 | - | few | TGCGCCAGCAGCCAACAGGGGATAGGATCCAATGGCTACACCTTC | CASSQQGIGSNGYTF
TRBJ1-1 | TRBV5-1 | - | - | TGCGCCAGCAGCCGCCTCTTCATGAACACTGAAGCTTTCTTT | CASSRLFMNTEAFF
TRBJ2-1 | TRBV9 | TRBD2 | - | TGTGCCAGCAGCGTCCGGGGGGGGCCGACATCCTACAATGAGCAGTTCTTC | CASSVRGGPTSYNEQFF
TRBJ2-7 | TRBV5-5 | - | - | TGTGCCAGCAGCCGCGGGGACGGCAACCGCGAGCAGTACTTC | CASSRGDGNREQYF